This T cell receptor (beta chain) is drawn from a study of T cell responses to AZD1222 COVID-19 vaccine. The table lists this clone with a count of one. Its antigen is not identified. The protocol was immunoSEQ multiplex PCR, while the TCRdb copy is restricted to in-frame clones and leaves out a portion. The repertoire holds 70,000 or so clones, with roughly 87% as singletons. Germline CDR1 reads LGHDT; CDR2 reads YNNKEL (reference sequence). Trimming left V 3 bases short and J 1 base short, with 12 bases between. This CDR3 is built from 15 residues. Overall study results and limits: Only 6 or 7 people who got AZD1222 tested seropositive at baseline. With dominance at 160-218 and 743-854, vaccine-associated CD4 TCRs spanned spike. Donor demographics were predominantly white British with a female majority; clonal diversity may be underestimated.

This sequence was found in an adult in good health. Sequences were derived from peripheral blood, sampled on day 0 of AZD1222 vaccination. This chain uses TRBV3-1 (or the pseudogene TRBV3-2) with TRBJ2-5; possibly TRBD1 for D (5 bases). The CDR3 here is CASSQKRTLQETQYF. The CDR3, as DNA: TGTGCCAGCAGCCAGAAAAGGACACTCCAAGAGACCCAGTACTTC.